This T cell receptor (beta chain) came from a study of blood T cell repertoires in COVID-19. For the study at large: Donors in the United States, Italy and Spain gave samples during acute or convalescent COVID-19. PBMCs, B-cell-depleted T cells, or T cells were the source of the cDNA or gDNA that made up the material.

Per the authors' pipeline: Amplifying reference gene primers gave estimates of nucleated cell counts. Sequencing was performed with immunoSEQ multiplex PCR; in TCRdb, only in-frame clones are kept and a portion is missing. The V and J calls and clone size are taken from that table; D and trimming were inferred from the DNA. The sample lists 250,000 to 350,000 clones; about 90% were seen once. V lost 2 bases and J lost 4, with 23 bases in between. The CDR3 sequence is 18 residues long. Germline lookup yields CDR1 SEHNR and CDR2 FQNEAQ (reference sequence). This receptor was taken from a woman aged 25 to 39 who had recovered from COVID-19. Sequenced input: peripheral blood. The gene calls are TRBV7-9 and TRBJ1-2; D remains unclear. The DNA for the CDR3 is TGTGCCAGCAGCTTAAAACGAAACGGGAGATCCGAGAGCTATGGCTACACCTTC. It yields the protein CASSLKRNGRSESYGYTF.